This TCR beta chain comes out of a study of CD8 T cells in ankylosing spondylitis. Overall study findings and caveats: There were earlier reports of some motif variants in reactive arthritis synovial fluid and blood. Clones tied to disease were said to be significantly enriched in matched ankylosing spondylitis synovial fluid. The disease-linked clones had a CD8+ phenotype and low blood frequencies.

Each TCR beta library was made by quantitative 5'-RACE that incorporated molecular barcodes. TCRdb reanalysed the 5' RACE reads using MiXCR and keeps one entry per CDR3 protein. The table lists around 100,000 distinct CDR3 sequences, less than 25% of them singletons, with 9% to 15% in the top ten. Germline V gene lookup returns CDR1 SGHTA and CDR2 FQGNSA. V shed 3 bases, J shed 4 bases, and the junction held 3 bases outside the gene matches. This CDR3 region has 13 residues. Concerning this clonotype: The antigen is not known.

The sequence derives from a male donor with ankylosing spondylitis. The chain uses TRBV7-2 and TRBJ2-7; the match to TRBD2 covers 7 bases. Source material: synovial fluid, either unsorted or a sorted T cell fraction (not recorded which). The CDR3 spells CASSFGREYEQYV. CDR3 bases: TGTGCCAGCAGCTTTGGGCGGGAGTACGAGCAGTACGTC.